Following are 23 T cell receptor beta chains from one sample sequenced in a study of blood T cell repertoires in COVID-19. TCRdb's copy holds only in-frame clones and misses some; the assay was immunoSEQ multiplex PCR. The table has more than 65,000 clones, 87% seen once; the top ten hold less than 6.5%. The sequenced material came from peripheral blood. Receptors originate from a man in his 60s with acute or convalescent COVID-19.

The gene calls are TRBV4-3 and TRBJ1-1; D is undetermined. The CDR3 has 15 residues. V lost 1 base and J 2 bases, leaving 11 bases between the germline ends. Germline assignment: CDR1 LGHNA and CDR2 YSLEER. DNA of the CDR3: TGCGCCAGCAGCCAAGCCTCCGCAGTTAACACTGAAGCTTTCTTT. This codes for CASSQASAVNTEAFF.

CDR3 coding DNA: TGTGCCAGCAGCTTAGTAGCGGGAGGGGTCTACGAGCAGTACTTC. Its protein is CASSLVAGGVYEQYF. The chain uses TRBV7-3 and TRBJ2-7; 11 nucleotides match TRBD2. The V gene's germline CDR1 is SGHTA and CDR2 FQGTGA. The CDR3 consists of 15 residues. Unmatched junction bases numbered 3, after V lost 2 bases and J lost 3 bases.

This clone occurred a few times. The genes are TRBV6-6 and TRBJ2-2, with 8 bases matching TRBD1. Germline loops: CDR1 MNHNY, CDR2 SVGAGI (reference sequence). The CDR3 is 15 residues long. Trimming at V came to 0 bases and at J to 9 bases, leaving 6 bases not matched to a gene. The CDR3 sequence is CASSYSDRAGRELFF. The CDR3, as DNA: TGTGCCAGCAGTTACTCGGACAGGGCAGGCCGGGAGCTGTTTTTT.

This chain links TRBV19 with TRBJ2-7; D perhaps matches TRBD1 (5 bases). The CDR3 extends over 14 amino acids. The V gene's germline CDR1 is LNHDA and CDR2 SQIVND (reference sequence). Trimming cost V 3 bases and J 0 bases, with 9 bases left between them. CDR3 in amino acids: CASSISGLSYEQYF. The CDR3 bases are TGTGCCAGTAGTATCTCAGGGCTCTCCTACGAGCAGTACTTC.

V and J are TRBV4-3 and TRBJ1-6, with D uncertain. This CDR3 has 16 amino acids. The V end lost 0 bases, the J end lost 10 bases, and 16 bases lay between the germline ends. Germline lookup yields CDR1 LGHNA and CDR2 YSLEER. The CDR3 is CASSQEFGSRESPLHF. The CDR3 DNA is TGCGCCAGCAGCCAAGAATTCGGCTCGAGGGAATCACCCCTCCACTTT.

The V call is TRBV6-7, the J call TRBJ2-4; 10 nucleotides match TRBD1. TRBV6-7 is classed as an ORF, of uncertain function. CDR3 size: 15 residues. V gave up 2 bases and J gave up 9 bases; unmatched junction bases: 7. CDR3 coding DNA: TGTGCCAGCAGTTACCCTGGACAGGGGGTTAGCATTCAGTACTTC. The encoded protein is CASSYPGQGVSIQYF.

The J gene is TRBJ2-7, the V gene TRBV9; D gene unclear. V lost 0 bases and J 5 bases, leaving 6 bases between the germline ends. Germline V gene data show CDR1 as SGDLS and CDR2 as YYNGEE. CDR3 length equals 12 residues. CDR3: CASSVGADEQYF. The CDR3 bases are TGTGCCAGCAGCGTAGGGGCCGACGAGCAGTACTTC.

V usage is TRBV24-1 and J usage is TRBJ1-5, with 8 bases that match TRBD1. Germline assignment: CDR1 KGHDR and CDR2 SFDVKD. The CDR3 spans 15 residues. With 4 bases clipped from V and 6 bases from J, the junction kept 7 bases outside the gene matches. The CDR3 DNA follows: TGTGCCACCAGTGAACAGGGGGGTAACAGTCAGCCCCAGCATTTT. This codes for CATSEQGGNSQPQHF.

This chain connects TRBV7-2 to TRBJ1-1; D is unclear. Germline CDR1 SGHTA, CDR2 FQGNSA. V lost 5 bases to trimming and J lost 1 base, with 23 bases between them. This CDR3 is 18 amino acids long. The CDR3: CASSIGSVAPPRNTEAFF. As DNA, the CDR3 is TGTGCCAGCAGCATAGGCTCTGTCGCCCCGCCGAGGAACACTGAAGCTTTCTTT.

The chain employs TRBV2 and TRBJ1-3; possibly TRBD1 for D (6 bases). This CDR3 is built from 15 residues. V was trimmed by 6 bases and J by 0 bases, leaving 12 bases between them. CDR1 is SNHLY, CDR2 FYNNEI, per germline. CDR3 DNA sequence: TGTGCCAGCAGCAGAGAGGGGGTCTCTGGAAACACCATATATTTT. Residues: CASSREGVSGNTIYF.

The chain's CDR3 is CASSQPGRGMNTEAFF. DNA of the CDR3: TGTGCCAGCAGCCAACCGGGCAGGGGGATGAACACTGAAGCTTTCTTT. The rearrangement joins TRBV6-2 or TRBV6-3 to TRBJ1-1; 7 bases match TRBD1. The CDR3 length is 16 residues. Trimming cost V 6 bases and J 0 bases; bases outside gene matches: 10. Germline values: CDR1 MNHEY, CDR2 SVGEGT.

V and J are TRBV28 and TRBJ1-5, with D possibly matching TRBD1 (6 bases). CDR3 length equals 19 residues. Trimming shortened V by 6 bases and J by 3 bases, and 27 bases separated the two germline ends. Per the germline V gene, CDR1 is MDHEN and CDR2 is SYDVKM. DNA for the CDR3: TGTGCCAGCAGCTATATGATGGGGTACCGGGACAACACCAATCAGCCCCAGCATTTT. Protein product: CASSYMMGYRDNTNQPQHF.

The chain is built from TRBV5-1 and TRBJ2-1, with TRBD2 identical over 10 bases. This CDR3 comprises 15 residues. With 3 bases clipped from V and 7 bases from J, the junction kept 7 bases outside the gene matches. CDR1 SGHRS and CDR2 YFSETQ come from the germline V gene. The DNA of the CDR3 is TGCGCCAGCAGCTACAATAGCGGGGGGATGAATGAGCAGTTCTTC. Its translation is CASSYNSGGMNEQFF.

J is TRBJ2-1 and V is TRBV5-1, with a possible D match to TRBD2 (6 bases). The germline V gene encodes CDR1 SGHRS and CDR2 YFSETQ. This CDR3 has 17 amino acids. Trimming removed 4 bases at V and 0 bases at J, with 17 bases between. CDR3 DNA: TGCGCCAGCAGCCCCGGGACTCTTAAAAGCTCCTACAATGAGCAGTTCTTC. Its translation is CASSPGTLKSSYNEQFF.

The chain carries TRBV7-2 and TRBJ1-2; D is uncertain. Germline lookup yields CDR1 SGHTA and CDR2 FQGNSA. The CDR3 has 11 residues. Trimming removed 4 bases from V and 4 bases from J, with 4 bases in between. In DNA, the CDR3 is TGTGCCAGCAGCTCCCGCTATGGCTACACCTTC. Protein sequence: CASSSRYGYTF.

The chain recombines TRBV16 with TRBJ1-2; 8 nucleotides match TRBD1. V was pared by 0 bases and J by 7 bases, with 10 bases of the junction left unmatched. The CDR3 length is 16 residues. CDR1 and CDR2 (germline): KGHSY, FQNENV. CDR3 sequence (DNA): TGTGCCAGCAGCCAATCGGGACCGACAGGGGAGGCTGGCTACACCTTC. Amino acids: CASSQSGPTGEAGYTF.

The chain has TRBV30 and TRBJ1-2, with D hard to call. V was cut by 3 bases and J by 0 bases, with 8 bases left in between. The CDR3 has 13 residues. Germline V gene lookup returns CDR1 GTSNPN and CDR2 SVGIG (reference sequence). The CDR3 sequence is CAWSATPNYGYTF. CDR3 nucleotide sequence: TGTGCCTGGAGCGCGACACCTAACTATGGCTACACCTTC. Complete variable domain (other parts from reference TRBV30 and TRBJ1-2): SQTIHQWPATLVQPVGSPLSLECTVEGTSNPNLYWYRQAAGRGLQLLFYSVGIGQISSEVPQNLSASRPQDRQFILSSKKLLLSDSGFYLCAWSATPNYGYTFGSGTRLTVV.

This clone appeared a single time. The chain combines TRBV11-2 with TRBJ2-3, with 12 bases aligning to TRBD2. There are 15 residues in the CDR3. V was pared by 0 bases and J by 10 bases, with 5 bases of the junction left unmatched. From germline, CDR1 is SGHAT and CDR2 FQNNGV. The CDR3 loop reads CASSLEPSGGAAQYF. CDR3 nucleotides: TGTGCCAGCAGCTTAGAGCCTAGCGGGGGGGCCGCGCAGTATTTT.

The chain couples TRBV6-2 or TRBV6-3 to TRBJ1-5; D ambiguous. The CDR3 contains 12 residues. V gave up 5 bases and J gave up 6 bases, with 8 bases separating them. Germline CDR1 reads MNHEY; CDR2 reads SVGEGT. Here the CDR3 reads CASSPRVQPQHF. CDR3 coding DNA: TGTGCCAGCAGTCCCCGGGTTCAGCCCCAGCATTTT.

V is TRBV29-1 and J is TRBJ1-2; no reliable D call. The germline CDR1 and CDR2 sequences are SQVTM and ANQGSEA. This CDR3 has 10 residues. V lost 4 bases to trimming and J lost 6 bases, with 6 bases between them. The chain's CDR3 is CSVGHDGYTF. In nucleotides, the CDR3 is TGCAGCGTTGGACATGATGGCTACACCTTC. Together with reference TRBV29-1 and TRBJ1-2, the CDR3 gives the full variable domain: SAVISQKPSRDICQRGTSLTIQCQVDSQVTMMFWYRQQPGQSLTLIATANQGSEATYESGFVIDKFPISRPNLTFSTLTVSNMSPEDSSIYLCSVGHDGYTFGSGTRLTVV.

As regards this clone: Since a much larger clone is just one base distant, this may be a read error. The chain employs TRBV6-5 and TRBJ1-5, with 7 bases identical to TRBD1. V lost 2 bases, J lost 3 bases, and 4 bases stayed unmatched. This CDR3 has 15 amino acids. The V gene's germline CDR1 is MNHEY and CDR2 SVGAGI. The CDR3 DNA sequence: TGTGCCAGCAGTTACGCGACAGGGAACAATCAGCCCCAGCATTTT. Its translation is CASSYATGNNQPQHF.

This clone appeared a single time. V and J are TRBV7-2 and TRBJ1-2; a possible D gene is TRBD1 (5 bases). V gave up 5 bases and J gave up 0 bases, with 19 bases separating them. The V gene's germline CDR1 is SGHTA and CDR2 FQGNSA. This CDR3 is built from 17 residues. The CDR3 is CASSRGGLGPANYGYTF. The CDR3, as DNA: TGTGCCAGCAGCCGCGGGGGGTTGGGGCCGGCTAACTATGGCTACACCTTC. Complete variable domain (other parts from reference TRBV7-2 and TRBJ1-2): GAGVSQSPSNKVTEKGKDVELRCDPISGHTALYWYRQSLGQGLEFLIYFQGNSAPDKSGLPSDRFSAERTGGSVSTLTIQRTQQEDSAVYLCASSRGGLGPANYGYTFGSGTRLTVV.

The V call is TRBV19, the J call TRBJ2-2; the match to TRBD1 covers 12 bases. This CDR3 is built from 15 residues. In germline, CDR1 is LNHDA, CDR2 SQIVND (reference sequence). V dropped 7 bases and J dropped 6; count of bases not matched to a gene: 6. CDR3 sequence (DNA): TGTGCCAGTACCTCCGGGACAGGGGGCTCCGGGGAGCTGTTTTTT. Translating it yields CASTSGTGGSGELFF. Full variable domain (remainder filled in from reference TRBV19 and TRBJ2-2): DGGITQSPKYLFRKEGQNVTLSCEQNLNHDAMYWYRQDPGQGLRLIYYSQIVNDFQKGDIAEGYSVSREKKESFPLTVTSAQKNPTAFYLCASTSGTGGSGELFFGEGSRLTVL.